These 9 T cell receptor beta chains share one sample of origin, sequenced in a study of blood T cell repertoires in COVID-19. Assay: immunoSEQ multiplex PCR; the TCRdb copy retains only in-frame clones and omits some. The table lists tens of thousands of clones, more than 70% of them singletons, with approximately 21% in the top ten. The sequenced sample consisted of peripheral blood. The source of these receptors is a woman of 80 years or more in a cohort sampled during active or convalescent COVID-19.

The chain combines TRBV18 with TRBJ2-1, with D perhaps matching TRBD2 (5 bases). Trimming took off 0 bases at V and 5 bases at J, with 14 bases between the two ends. The CDR3 has 16 residues. CDR1 is KGHSH and CDR2 is LQKENI in the germline V gene. CDR3 coding DNA: TGTGCCAGCTCACCACCGAACGGGAAAGGGAACAATGAGCAGTTCTTC. Encoded protein: CASSPPNGKGNNEQFF.

The chain carries TRBV24-1 and TRBJ2-5; perhaps TRBD1 as D (6 bases). V was clipped by 5 bases and J by 6 bases, with 18 bases between them. The CDR3 length is 15 residues. From germline, CDR1 is KGHDR and CDR2 SFDVKD. CDR3 region: CATSARDTDLQTQYF. The DNA for the CDR3 is TGTGCCACCAGTGCCCGGGACACGGACCTACAGACCCAGTACTTC.

V usage is TRBV10-3 and J usage is TRBJ2-7; maybe TRBD1 (6 bases). There are 12 residues in the CDR3. Trimming removed 9 bases at V and 0 bases at J, with 9 bases between. Germline CDR1 and CDR2: ENHRY and SYGVKD. CDR3 sequence (DNA): TGTGCCATTCAGGACAGCTCCTACGAGCAGTACTTC. It encodes CAIQDSSYEQYF.

V is TRBV5-1 and J is TRBJ2-7; TRBD2 might be the D (5 bases). Trimming stripped 4 bases from V and 0 bases from J, with 11 bases between. CDR1 is SGHRS, CDR2 YFSETQ, per germline. CDR3 length: 14 amino acids. The chain's CDR3 is CASSQDGISYEQYF. As DNA, the CDR3 is TGCGCCAGCAGCCAGGACGGGATCTCCTACGAGCAGTACTTC.

V usage is TRBV7-9 and J usage is TRBJ2-6; 9 bases match TRBD1. This CDR3 comprises 18 residues. Germline assignment: CDR1 SEHNR and CDR2 FQNEAQ (reference sequence). V shed 0 bases, J shed 2 bases, and the junction held 5 bases outside the gene matches. CDR3 in amino acids: CASSLAGQGSPGANVLTF. CDR3 sequence (DNA): TGTGCCAGCAGCTTAGCTGGACAGGGGAGCCCTGGGGCCAACGTCCTGACTTTC.

CDR3 protein: CASSLGGGSSQETQYF. The CDR3 nucleotides read TGTGCCAGCAGCTTGGGGGGCGGGAGTAGCCAAGAGACCCAGTACTTC. This chain connects TRBV5-4 to TRBJ2-5; 7 bases align to TRBD2. Germline V gene sequence: CDR1 SGHNT, CDR2 YYREEE (reference sequence). The length of the CDR3 is 16 residues. With V trimmed by 0 bases and J by 1 base, 6 bases remained unmatched.

The chain couples TRBV25-1 to TRBJ2-2; 11 bases match TRBD1. This CDR3 is built from 18 residues. The germline V gene encodes CDR1 MGHDK and CDR2 SYGVNS. After removal of 4 bases from V and 4 bases from J, the junction contained 11 bases not matched to a gene. The CDR3 DNA reads as TGTGCCAGCAGTGCGGACAGGGGGCGTTCCCTCGGCACCGGGGAGCTGTTTTTT. Encoded protein: CASSADRGRSLGTGELFF.

V gene TRBV28 combines with J gene TRBJ1-5; D may be TRBD1 (5 bases). Germline CDR1 reads MDHEN; CDR2 reads SYDVKM. Between the trimmed V and J ends, which lost 6 bases and 5 bases, there was a span of 17 bases. The CDR3 consists of 15 residues. The CDR3 here is CASRAGGVVYQPQHF. DNA for the CDR3: TGTGCCAGCAGAGCCGGGGGGGTGGTCTATCAGCCCCAGCATTTT.

The chain combines TRBV21-1 with TRBJ1-6. TRBV21-1 has pseudogene status. CDR3 size: 12 residues. CDR3 nucleotides: TGTGCCAGCAACCGGGGAAACTCACCCCTCCACTTT. Encoded protein: CASNRGNSPLHF.